This T cell receptor beta chain is drawn from a study of cytomegalovirus exposure and HLA in healthy donors. The study's findings and limits: Later findings reportedly placed an Asian-associated ancestry cluster below the approximately 630-donor mean for N-insertions. A classifier reportedly called cytomegalovirus status with high sensitivity and specificity. It was confirmed in vitro that a few of the CMV-associated chains were specific for CMV antigens. Within an earlier analysis, most TCR beta V segments proved productive either about 90% or about 30% of the time.

The CDR3 consists of 14 residues. The germline CDR1 and CDR2 sequences are SGHRS and YFSETQ. The germline V and J ends were trimmed by 4 bases and 4 bases, with 14 bases remaining between them. Concerning this clone itself: As yet, its antigen is unknown.

Researchers ran the PCR with 60 Vbeta and 13 Jbeta primers. The method was immunoSEQ multiplex PCR; TCRdb's version includes in-frame clones alone and lacks a portion of them. The data contain 250,000 to 350,000 clones, more than 80% of them singletons. The J gene is TRBJ1-1, the V gene TRBV5-1; D not certain. Sequences were obtained from PBMCs. This receptor was obtained from a man aged 40-49 years in good health and CMV-seropositive. The CDR3, as DNA: TGCGCCAGCAGCGAACCCGGGGTTGGCACTGAAGCTTTCTTT. Residues: CASSEPGVGTEAFF.